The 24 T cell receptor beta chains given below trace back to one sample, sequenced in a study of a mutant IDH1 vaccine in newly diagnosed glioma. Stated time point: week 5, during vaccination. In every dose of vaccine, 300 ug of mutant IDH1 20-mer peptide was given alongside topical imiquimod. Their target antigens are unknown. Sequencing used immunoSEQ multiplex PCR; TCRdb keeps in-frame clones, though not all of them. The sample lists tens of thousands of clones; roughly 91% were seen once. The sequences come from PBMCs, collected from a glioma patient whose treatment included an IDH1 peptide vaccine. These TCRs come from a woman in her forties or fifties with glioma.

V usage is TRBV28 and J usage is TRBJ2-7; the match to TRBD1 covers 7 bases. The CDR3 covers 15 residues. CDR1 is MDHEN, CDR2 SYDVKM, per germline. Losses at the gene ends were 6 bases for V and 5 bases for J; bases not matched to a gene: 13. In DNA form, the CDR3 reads TGTGCCAGCAGCCGTCACAGGGGTCGAGGTAACGAGCAGTACTTC. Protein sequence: CASSRHRGRGNEQYF.

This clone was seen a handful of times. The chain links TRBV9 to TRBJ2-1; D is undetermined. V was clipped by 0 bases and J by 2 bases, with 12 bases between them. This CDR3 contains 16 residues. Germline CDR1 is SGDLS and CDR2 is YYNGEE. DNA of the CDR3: TGTGCCAGCAGCGTAGTTGGGTCAGCAGCCTACAATGAGCAGTTCTTC. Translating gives CASSVVGSAAYNEQFF.

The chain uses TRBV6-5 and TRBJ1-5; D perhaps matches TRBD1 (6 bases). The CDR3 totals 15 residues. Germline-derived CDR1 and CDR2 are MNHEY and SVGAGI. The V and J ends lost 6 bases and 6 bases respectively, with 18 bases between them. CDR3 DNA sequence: TGTGCCAGCAGCCCATCCGCTACAGGGTTTCAGCCCCAGCATTTT. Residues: CASSPSATGFQPQHF.

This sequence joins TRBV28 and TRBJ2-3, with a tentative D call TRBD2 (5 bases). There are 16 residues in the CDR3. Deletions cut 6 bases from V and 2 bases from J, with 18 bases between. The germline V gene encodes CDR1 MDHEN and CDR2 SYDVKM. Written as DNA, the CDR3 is TGTGCCAGCAGACTGCCGAGCAGCGGACCCACAGATACGCAGTATTTT. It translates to CASRLPSSGPTDTQYF.

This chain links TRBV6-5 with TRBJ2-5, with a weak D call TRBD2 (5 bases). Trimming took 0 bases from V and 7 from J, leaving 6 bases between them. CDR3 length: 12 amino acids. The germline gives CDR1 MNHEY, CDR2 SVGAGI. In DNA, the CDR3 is TGTGCCAGCAGTTACTCAGAGGGGACCCAGTACTTC. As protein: CASSYSEGTQYF.

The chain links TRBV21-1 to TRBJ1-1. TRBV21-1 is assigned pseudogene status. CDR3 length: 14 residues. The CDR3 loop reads CASSKEETEGEAFF. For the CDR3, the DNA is TGTGCCAGCAGCAAAGAAGAGACAGAGGGTGAAGCTTTCTTT.

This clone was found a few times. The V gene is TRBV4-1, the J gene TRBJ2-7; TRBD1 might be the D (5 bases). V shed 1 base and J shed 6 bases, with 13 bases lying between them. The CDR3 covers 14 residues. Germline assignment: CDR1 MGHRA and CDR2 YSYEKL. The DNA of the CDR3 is TGCGCCAGCAGCCAAGGGGTAAGGGGAATCGAGCAGTACTTC. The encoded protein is CASSQGVRGIEQYF.

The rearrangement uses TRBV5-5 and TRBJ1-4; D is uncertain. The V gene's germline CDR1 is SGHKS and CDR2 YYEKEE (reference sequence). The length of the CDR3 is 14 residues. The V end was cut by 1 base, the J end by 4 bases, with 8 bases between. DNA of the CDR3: TGTGCCAGCAGCTTGATAACGGTTAATGAAAAACTGTTTTTT. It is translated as CASSLITVNEKLFF.

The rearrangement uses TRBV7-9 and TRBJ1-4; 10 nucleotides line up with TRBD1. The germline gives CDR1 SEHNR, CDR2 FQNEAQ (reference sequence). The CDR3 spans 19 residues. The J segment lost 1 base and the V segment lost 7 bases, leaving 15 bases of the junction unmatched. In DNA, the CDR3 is TGTGCCAGCACCGATTTGAAAGGGACAGGGGTAGGAACTAATGAAAAACTGTTTTTT. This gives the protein CASTDLKGTGVGTNEKLFF.

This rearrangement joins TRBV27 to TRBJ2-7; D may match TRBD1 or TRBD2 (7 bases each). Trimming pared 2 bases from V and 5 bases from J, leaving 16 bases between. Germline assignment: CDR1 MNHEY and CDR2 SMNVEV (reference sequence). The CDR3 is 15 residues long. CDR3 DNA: TGTGCCAGCAGTTTAGGGGGAGGGGGCTGGGACGAGCAGTACTTC. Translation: CASSLGGGGWDEQYF.

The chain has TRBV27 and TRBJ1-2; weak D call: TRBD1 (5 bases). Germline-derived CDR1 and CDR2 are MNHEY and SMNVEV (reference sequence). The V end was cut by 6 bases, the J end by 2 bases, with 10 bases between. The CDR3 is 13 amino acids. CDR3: CASRRDGNYGYTF. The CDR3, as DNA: TGTGCCAGCAGGCGGGACGGCAACTATGGCTACACCTTC.

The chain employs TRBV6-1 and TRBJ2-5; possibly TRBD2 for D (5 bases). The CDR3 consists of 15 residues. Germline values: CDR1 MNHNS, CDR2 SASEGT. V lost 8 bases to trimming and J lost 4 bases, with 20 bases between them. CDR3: CASADESRRGETQYF. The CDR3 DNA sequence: TGTGCCAGCGCTGATGAGTCCCGACGGGGAGAGACCCAGTACTTC.

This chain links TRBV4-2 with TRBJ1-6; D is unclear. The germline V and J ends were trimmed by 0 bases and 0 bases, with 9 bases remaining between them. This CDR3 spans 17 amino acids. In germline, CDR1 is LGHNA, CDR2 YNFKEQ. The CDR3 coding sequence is TGTGCCAGCAGCCAAGAGTTCCGGGGCTCCTATAATTCACCCCTCCACTTT. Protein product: CASSQEFRGSYNSPLHF.

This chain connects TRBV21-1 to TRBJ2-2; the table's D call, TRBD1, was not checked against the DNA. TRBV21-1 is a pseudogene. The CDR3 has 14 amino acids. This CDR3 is CASSKGGQSGELFF. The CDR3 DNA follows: TGTGCCAGCAGCAAAGGGGGCCAGTCCGGGGAGCTGTTTTTT.

CDR3 amino acids: CASSESGRGNEQFF. In DNA, the CDR3 is TGTGCCAGCAGCGAGAGCGGGAGGGGAAATGAGCAGTTCTTC. This chain joins TRBV9 and TRBJ2-1; 10 nucleotides agree with TRBD2. V lost 3 bases and J lost 7; bases outside the gene matches: 4. The germline CDR1 and CDR2 sequences are SGDLS and YYNGEE. The CDR3 loop spans 14 amino acids.

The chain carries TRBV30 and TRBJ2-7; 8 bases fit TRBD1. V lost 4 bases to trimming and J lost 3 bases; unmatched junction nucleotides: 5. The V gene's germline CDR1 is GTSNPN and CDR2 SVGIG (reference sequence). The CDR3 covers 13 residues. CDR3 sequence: CAWTPGGLYEQYF. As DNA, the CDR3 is TGTGCCTGGACACCAGGGGGCCTCTACGAGCAGTACTTC.

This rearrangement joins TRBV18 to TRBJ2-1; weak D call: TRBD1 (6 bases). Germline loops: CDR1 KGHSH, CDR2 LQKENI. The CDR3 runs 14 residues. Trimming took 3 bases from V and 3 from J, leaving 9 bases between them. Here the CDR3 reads CASSPLQGYNEQFF. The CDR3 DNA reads TGTGCCAGCTCACCTTTACAGGGCTACAATGAGCAGTTCTTC. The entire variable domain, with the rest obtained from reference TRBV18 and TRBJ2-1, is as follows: NAGVMQNPRHLVRRRGQEARLRCSPMKGHSHVYWYRQLPEEGLKFMVYLQKENIIDESGMPKERFSAEFPKEGPSILRIQQVVRGDSAAYFCASSPLQGYNEQFFGPGTRLTVL.

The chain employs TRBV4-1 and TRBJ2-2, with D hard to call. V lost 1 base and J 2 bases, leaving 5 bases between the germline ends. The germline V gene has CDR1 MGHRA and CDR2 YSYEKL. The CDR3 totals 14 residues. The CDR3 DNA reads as TGCGCCAGCAGCCAAGGGTTTAACACCGGGGAGCTGTTTTTT. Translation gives CASSQGFNTGELFF.

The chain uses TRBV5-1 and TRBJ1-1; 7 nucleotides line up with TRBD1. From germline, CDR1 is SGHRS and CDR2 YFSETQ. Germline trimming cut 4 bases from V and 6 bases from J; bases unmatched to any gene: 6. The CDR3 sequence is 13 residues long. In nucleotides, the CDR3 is TGCGCCAGCAGCCTTGACAGGGCCTCTGAAGCTTTCTTT. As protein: CASSLDRASEAFF. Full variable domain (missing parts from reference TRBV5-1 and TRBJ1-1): KAGVTQTPRYLIKTRGQQVTLSCSPISGHRSVSWYQQTPGQGLQFLFEYFSETQRNKGNFPGRFSGRQFSNSRSEMNVSTLELGDSALYLCASSLDRASEAFFGQGTRLTVV.

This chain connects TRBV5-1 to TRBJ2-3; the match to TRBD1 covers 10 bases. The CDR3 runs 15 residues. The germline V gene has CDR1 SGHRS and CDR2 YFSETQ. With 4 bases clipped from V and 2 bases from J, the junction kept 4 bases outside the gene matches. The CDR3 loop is CASSLGTGDTDTQYF. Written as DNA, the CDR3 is TGCGCCAGCAGCCTTGGGACAGGGGACACAGATACGCAGTATTTT. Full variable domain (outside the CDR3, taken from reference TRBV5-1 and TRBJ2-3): KAGVTQTPRYLIKTRGQQVTLSCSPISGHRSVSWYQQTPGQGLQFLFEYFSETQRNKGNFPGRFSGRQFSNSRSEMNVSTLELGDSALYLCASSLGTGDTDTQYFGPGTRLTVL.

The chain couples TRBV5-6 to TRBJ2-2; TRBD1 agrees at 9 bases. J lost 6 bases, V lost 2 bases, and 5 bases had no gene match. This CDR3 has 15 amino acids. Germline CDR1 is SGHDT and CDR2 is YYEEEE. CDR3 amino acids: CASSLLGQGAGELFF. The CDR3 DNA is TGTGCCAGCAGCTTATTGGGACAGGGAGCCGGGGAGCTGTTTTTT.

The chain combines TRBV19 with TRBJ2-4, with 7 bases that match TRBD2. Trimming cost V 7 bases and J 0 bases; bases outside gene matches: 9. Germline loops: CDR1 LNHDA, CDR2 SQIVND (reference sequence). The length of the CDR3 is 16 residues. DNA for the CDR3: TGTGCCAGTACCTCGCGGGGGACCCTAGCCAAAAACATTCAGTACTTC. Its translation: CASTSRGTLAKNIQYF. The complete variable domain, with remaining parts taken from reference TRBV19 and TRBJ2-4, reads DGGITQSPKYLFRKEGQNVTLSCEQNLNHDAMYWYRQDPGQGLRLIYYSQIVNDFQKGDIAEGYSVSREKKESFPLTVTSAQKNPTAFYLCASTSRGTLAKNIQYFGAGTRLSVL.

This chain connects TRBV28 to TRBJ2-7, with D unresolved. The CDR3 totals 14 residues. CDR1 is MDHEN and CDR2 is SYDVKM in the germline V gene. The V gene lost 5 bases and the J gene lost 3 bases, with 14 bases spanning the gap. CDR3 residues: CASSLARGYYEQYF. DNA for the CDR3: TGTGCCAGCAGTCTTGCCCGCGGATACTACGAGCAGTACTTC.

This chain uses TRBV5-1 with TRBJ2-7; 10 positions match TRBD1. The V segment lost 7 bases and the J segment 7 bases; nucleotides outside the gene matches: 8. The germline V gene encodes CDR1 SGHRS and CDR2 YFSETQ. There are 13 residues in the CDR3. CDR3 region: CASGGTGEREQYF. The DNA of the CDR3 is TGCGCCAGCGGGGGGACAGGGGAGAGGGAGCAGTACTTC.